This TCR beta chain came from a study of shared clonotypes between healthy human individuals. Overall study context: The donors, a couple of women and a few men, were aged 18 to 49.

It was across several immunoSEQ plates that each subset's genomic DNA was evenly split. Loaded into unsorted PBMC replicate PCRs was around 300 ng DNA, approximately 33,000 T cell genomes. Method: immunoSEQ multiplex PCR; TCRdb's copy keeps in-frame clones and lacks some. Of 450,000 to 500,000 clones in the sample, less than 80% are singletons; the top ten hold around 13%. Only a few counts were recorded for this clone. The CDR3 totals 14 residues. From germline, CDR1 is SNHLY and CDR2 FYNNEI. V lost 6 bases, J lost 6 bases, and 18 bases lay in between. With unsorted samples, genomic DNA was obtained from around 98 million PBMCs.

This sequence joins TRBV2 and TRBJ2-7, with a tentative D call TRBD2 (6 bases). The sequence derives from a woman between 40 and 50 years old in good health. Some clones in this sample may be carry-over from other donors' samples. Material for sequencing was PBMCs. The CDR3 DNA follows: TGTGCCAGCAGCGAAAGGTCTACCGGGAGCGAGCAGTACTTC. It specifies CASSERSTGSEQYF.